Sequencing of this T cell receptor (beta chain) was carried out in a study of blood T cell repertoires in COVID-19. As for the study in general: Spain, Italy and the United States supplied samples that represented acute and convalescent COVID-19.

Clones were sequenced by immunoSEQ multiplex PCR, and TCRdb holds only the in-frame ones, with some missing. The table includes about 150,000 clones, 70% to 85% detected once. CDR1 ENHRY and CDR2 SYGVKD come from the germline V gene. The CDR3 spans 15 residues. V was pared by 2 bases and J by 2 bases, with 5 bases of the junction left unmatched. The TCR originated in a woman aged 50 to 60 with acute or convalescent COVID-19. The chain couples TRBV10-3 to TRBJ2-7; TRBD1 agrees at 8 bases. The specimen sequenced was peripheral blood. The CDR3 DNA follows: TGTGCCATCAGTGAGCCGGGACAGGCCCCCTACGAGCAGTACTTC. Its protein product is CAISEPGQAPYEQYF.